The following is a T cell receptor (beta chain) sequence with its context. The sample originates from a study of blood T cell repertoires in COVID-19. Study-wide context: Donors in the United States, Italy and Spain gave samples during acute or convalescent COVID-19.

TCRdb's copy holds only in-frame clones and misses some; the assay was immunoSEQ multiplex PCR. This table has roughly 200,000 clones, roughly four fifths appearing once. Which cohort a participant joined came from the clinical history participants gave. Recovered status in Cohort 3 required two negative PCRs, clearance, or symptom resolution. CDR3 size: 16 residues. CDR1 is MDHEN and CDR2 is SYDVKM in the germline V gene. Germline trimming cut 5 bases from V and 0 bases from J; bases unmatched to any gene: 10. V and J are TRBV28 and TRBJ2-7, with TRBD2 matching over 7 bases. The sequence was obtained from a man aged 40-50 years who had recovered from COVID-19. The sequencing input was PBMCs or T cells enriched from blood (not recorded which). The CDR3 is CASSPLGEGLSYEQYF. CDR3 bases: TGTGCCAGCAGTCCGCTGGGGGAGGGCCTCTCCTACGAGCAGTACTTC.